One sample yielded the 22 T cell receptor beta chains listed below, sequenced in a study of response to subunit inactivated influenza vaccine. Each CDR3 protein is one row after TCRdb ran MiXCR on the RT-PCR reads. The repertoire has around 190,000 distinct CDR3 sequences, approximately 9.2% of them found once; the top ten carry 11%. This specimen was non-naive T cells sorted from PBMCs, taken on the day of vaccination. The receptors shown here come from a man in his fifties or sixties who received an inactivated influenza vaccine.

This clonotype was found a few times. The CDR3 nucleotides read TGTGCCAGCAGCCAAGATTGGGTTAGCGGGAATGCAGATACGCAGTATTTT. Protein product: CASSQDWVSGNADTQYF. J is TRBJ2-3 and V is TRBV14, with TRBD2 matching over 8 bases. Germline V gene data show CDR1 as SGHDN and CDR2 as FVKESK. V trimming: 0 bases; J trimming: 4 bases; junction bases outside the gene matches: 9. The CDR3 totals 17 residues.

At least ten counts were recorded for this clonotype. CDR3 bases: TGCGCCAGCAGCTCGGCGGCAGGGGGAAGCACAGATACGCAGTATTTT. It specifies CASSSAAGGSTDTQYF. This rearrangement joins TRBV5-1 to TRBJ2-3, with TRBD1 matching 7 bases. CDR3 length equals 16 residues. Germline CDR1 SGHRS, CDR2 YFSETQ. J gave up 0 bases and V 3 bases, and 7 bases lay outside the gene matches.

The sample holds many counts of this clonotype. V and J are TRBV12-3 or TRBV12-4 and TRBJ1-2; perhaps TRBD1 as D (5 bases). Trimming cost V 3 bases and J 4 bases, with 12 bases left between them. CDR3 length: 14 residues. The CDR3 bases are TGTGCCAGCAGTTTCCCTTACGACAGCTATGGCTACACCTTC. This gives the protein CASSFPYDSYGYTF.

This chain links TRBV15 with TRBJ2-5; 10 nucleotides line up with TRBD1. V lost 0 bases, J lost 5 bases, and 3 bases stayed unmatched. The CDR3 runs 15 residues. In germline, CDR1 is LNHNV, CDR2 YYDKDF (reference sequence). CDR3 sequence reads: CATSREPDRGETQYF. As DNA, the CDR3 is TGTGCCACCAGCAGAGAGCCGGACAGGGGGGAGACCCAGTACTTC.

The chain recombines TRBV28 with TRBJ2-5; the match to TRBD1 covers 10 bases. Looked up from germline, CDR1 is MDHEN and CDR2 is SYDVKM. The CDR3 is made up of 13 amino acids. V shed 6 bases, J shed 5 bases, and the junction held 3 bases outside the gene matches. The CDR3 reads CASRTGGWETQYF. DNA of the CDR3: TGTGCCAGCAGGACAGGGGGCTGGGAGACCCAGTACTTC.

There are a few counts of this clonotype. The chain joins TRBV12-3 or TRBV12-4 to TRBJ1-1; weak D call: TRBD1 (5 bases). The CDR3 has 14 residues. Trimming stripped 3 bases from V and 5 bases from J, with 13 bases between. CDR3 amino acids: CASSFSRDGTEAFF. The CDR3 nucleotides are TGTGCCAGCAGTTTTTCCAGGGACGGAACTGAAGCTTTCTTT.

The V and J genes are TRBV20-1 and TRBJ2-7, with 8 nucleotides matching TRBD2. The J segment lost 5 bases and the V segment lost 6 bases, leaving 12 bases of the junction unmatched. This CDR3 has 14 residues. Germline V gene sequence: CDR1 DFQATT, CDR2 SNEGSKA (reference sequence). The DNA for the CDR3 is TGCAGTGCAAACCGGGGCGGGAGGTCCCACGAGCAGTACTTC. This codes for CSANRGGRSHEQYF.

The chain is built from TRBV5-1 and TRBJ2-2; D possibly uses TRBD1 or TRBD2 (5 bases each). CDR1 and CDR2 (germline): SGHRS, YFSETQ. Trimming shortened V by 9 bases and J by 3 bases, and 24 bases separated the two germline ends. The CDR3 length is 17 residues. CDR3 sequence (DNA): TGCGCCACCCACCCCGGAGGCAGGGATGACGACACCGGGGAGCTGTTTTTT. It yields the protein CATHPGGRDDDTGELFF. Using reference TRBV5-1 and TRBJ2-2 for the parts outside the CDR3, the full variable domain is KAGVTQTPRYLIKTRGQQVTLSCSPISGHRSVSWYQQTPGQGLQFLFEYFSETQRNKGNFPGRFSGRQFSNSRSEMNVSTLELGDSALYLCATHPGGRDDDTGELFFGEGSRLTVL.

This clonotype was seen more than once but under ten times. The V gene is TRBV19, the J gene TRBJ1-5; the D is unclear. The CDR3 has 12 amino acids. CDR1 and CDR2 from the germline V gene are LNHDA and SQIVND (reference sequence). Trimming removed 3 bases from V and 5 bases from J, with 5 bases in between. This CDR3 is CASSISHQPQHF. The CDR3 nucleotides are TGTGCCAGTAGTATTTCTCATCAGCCCCAGCATTTT.

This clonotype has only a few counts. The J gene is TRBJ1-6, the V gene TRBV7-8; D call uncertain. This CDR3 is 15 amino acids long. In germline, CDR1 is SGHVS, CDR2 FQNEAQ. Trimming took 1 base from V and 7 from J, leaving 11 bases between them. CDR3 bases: TGTGCCAGCAGCTTAGAGGCAGGCCTAAATTCACCCCTCCACTTT. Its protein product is CASSLEAGLNSPLHF.

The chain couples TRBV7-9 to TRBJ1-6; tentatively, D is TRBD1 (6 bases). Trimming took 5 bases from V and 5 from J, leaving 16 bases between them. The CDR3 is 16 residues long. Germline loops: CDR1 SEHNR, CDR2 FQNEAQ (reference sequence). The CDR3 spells CASSRPGESHNSPLHF. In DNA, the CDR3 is TGTGCCAGCAGCCGACCAGGGGAATCCCATAATTCACCCCTCCACTTT.

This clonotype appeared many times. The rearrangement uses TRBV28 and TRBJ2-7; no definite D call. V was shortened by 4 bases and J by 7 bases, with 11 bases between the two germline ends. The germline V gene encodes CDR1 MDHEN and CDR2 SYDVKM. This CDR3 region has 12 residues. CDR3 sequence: CASSSIFKEQYF. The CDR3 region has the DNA TGTGCCAGCAGTTCAATCTTTAAGGAGCAGTACTTC.

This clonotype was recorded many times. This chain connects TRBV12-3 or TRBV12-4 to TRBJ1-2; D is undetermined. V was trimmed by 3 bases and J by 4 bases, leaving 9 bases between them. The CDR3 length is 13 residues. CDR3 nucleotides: TGTGCCAGCAGTTTGGTGAATGGCTATGGCTACACCTTC. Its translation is CASSLVNGYGYTF.

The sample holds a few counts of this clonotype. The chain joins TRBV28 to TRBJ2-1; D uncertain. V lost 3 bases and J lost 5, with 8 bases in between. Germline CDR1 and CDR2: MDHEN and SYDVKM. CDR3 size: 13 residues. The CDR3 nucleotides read TGTGCCAGCAGTTTCGTGTTAGACAATGAGCAGTTCTTC. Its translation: CASSFVLDNEQFF.

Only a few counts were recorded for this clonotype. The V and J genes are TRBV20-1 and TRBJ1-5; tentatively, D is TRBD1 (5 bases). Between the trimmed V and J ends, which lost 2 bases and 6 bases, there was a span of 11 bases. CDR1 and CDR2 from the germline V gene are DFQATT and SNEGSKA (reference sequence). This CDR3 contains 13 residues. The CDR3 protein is CSARWQGGQPQHF. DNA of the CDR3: TGCAGTGCTAGATGGCAGGGAGGTCAGCCCCAGCATTTT.

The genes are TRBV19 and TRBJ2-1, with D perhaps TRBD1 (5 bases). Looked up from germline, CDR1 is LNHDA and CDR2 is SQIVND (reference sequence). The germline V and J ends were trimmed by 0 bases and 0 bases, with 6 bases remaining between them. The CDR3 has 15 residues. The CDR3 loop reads CASSIEGASYNEQFF. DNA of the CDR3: TGTGCCAGTAGTATAGAAGGGGCCTCCTACAATGAGCAGTTCTTC.

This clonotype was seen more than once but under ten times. CDR3: CASSLDLGVGGYTF. The DNA of the CDR3 is TGTGCCAGCAGCTTAGACCTGGGTGTGGGTGGCTACACCTTC. This chain links TRBV7-8 with TRBJ1-2; D is undetermined. CDR3 size: 14 residues. Germline values: CDR1 SGHVS, CDR2 FQNEAQ. V was shortened by 1 base and J by 7 bases, with 13 bases between the two germline ends.

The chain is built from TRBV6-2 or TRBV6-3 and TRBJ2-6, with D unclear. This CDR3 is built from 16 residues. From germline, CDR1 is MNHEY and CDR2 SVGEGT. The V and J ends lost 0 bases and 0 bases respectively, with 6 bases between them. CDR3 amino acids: CASSYSPFSGANVLTF. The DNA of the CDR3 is TGTGCCAGCAGTTACTCCCCGTTCTCTGGGGCCAACGTCCTGACTTTC.

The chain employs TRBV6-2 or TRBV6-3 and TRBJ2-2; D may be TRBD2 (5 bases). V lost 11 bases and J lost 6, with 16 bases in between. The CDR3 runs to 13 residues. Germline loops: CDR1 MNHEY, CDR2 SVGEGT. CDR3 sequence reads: CASHTGEPGELFF. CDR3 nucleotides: TGTGCCTCCCACACCGGGGAACCCGGGGAGCTGTTTTTT.

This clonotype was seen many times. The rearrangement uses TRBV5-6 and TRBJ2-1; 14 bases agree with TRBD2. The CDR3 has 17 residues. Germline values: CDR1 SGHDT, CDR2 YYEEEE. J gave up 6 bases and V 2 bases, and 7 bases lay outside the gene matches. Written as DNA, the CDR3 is TGTGCCAGCAGCTTTGACTACGGGACTAGCGGGAGCAATGAGCAGTTCTTC. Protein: CASSFDYGTSGSNEQFF.

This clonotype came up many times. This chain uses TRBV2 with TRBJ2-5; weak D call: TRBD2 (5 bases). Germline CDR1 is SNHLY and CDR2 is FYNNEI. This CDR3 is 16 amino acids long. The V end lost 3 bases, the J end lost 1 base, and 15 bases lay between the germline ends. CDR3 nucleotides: TGTGCCAGCAGTGAGGGCAGACTAACAGTCCAAGAGACCCAGTACTTC. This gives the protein CASSEGRLTVQETQYF.

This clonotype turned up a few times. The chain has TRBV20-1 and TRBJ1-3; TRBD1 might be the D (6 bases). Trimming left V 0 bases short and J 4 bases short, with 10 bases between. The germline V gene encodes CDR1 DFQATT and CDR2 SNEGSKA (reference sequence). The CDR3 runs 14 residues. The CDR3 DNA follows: TGCAGTGCTAGAGAAGGGGGTAGGGGAAACACCATATATTTT. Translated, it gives CSAREGGRGNTIYF.